The 28 T cell receptor beta chains listed next were all sequenced from one sample in a study of shared T cell receptors in the human thymus. Profiling relied on immunoSEQ multiplex PCR, and the TCRdb table lists in-frame clones only, not all of them. The sample consists of roughly 710,000 clones, roughly 88% of them appearing once. These data also formed part of another study, on human thymus T cells.

Sequenced sample: thymocytes. The source of these receptors is a girl under two years old with a congenital heart defect.

The chain recombines TRBV4-1 with TRBJ1-5; 7 positions match TRBD1. Germline V gene sequence: CDR1 MGHRA, CDR2 YSYEKL. V was pared by 4 bases and J by 7 bases, with 13 bases of the junction left unmatched. This CDR3 has 16 amino acids. In DNA, the CDR3 is TGCGCCAGCAGCCTACCCCAGGGAACAGGGGAACAGCCCCAGCATTTT. Translating it yields CASSLPQGTGEQPQHF.

The V call is TRBV30, the J call TRBJ1-6; TRBD1 might be the D (5 bases). CDR3 length equals 17 residues. Per germline, CDR1 GTSNPN and CDR2 SVGIG (reference sequence). The V gene lost 4 bases and the J gene lost 0 bases, with 16 bases spanning the gap. As DNA, the CDR3 is TGTGCCTGGACCTCAGACCGACAGAGCTCCTATAATTCACCCCTCCACTTT. Residues: CAWTSDRQSSYNSPLHF.

The chain recombines TRBV7-2 with TRBJ1-5; weak D call: TRBD1 (5 bases). Germline V CDR1 and CDR2: SGHTA, FQGNSA. The CDR3 sequence is 16 residues long. The germline V and J ends were trimmed by 6 bases and 9 bases, with 24 bases remaining between them. The CDR3 nucleotides read TGTGCCAGCAGTCGCTCGGGGGGGTTCCCAATTCGGCCCCAGCATTTT. Translating it yields CASSRSGGFPIRPQHF.

The rearrangement links TRBV7-9 to TRBJ1-2; no reliable D call. Germline CDR1 and CDR2: SEHNR and FQNEAQ (reference sequence). V shed 2 bases and J shed 8 bases, with 15 bases lying between them. The CDR3 extends over 14 amino acids. This CDR3 reads CASSLMAPGNGYTF. CDR3 bases: TGTGCCAGCAGCTTAATGGCCCCGGGTAACGGCTACACCTTC.

A single count supports this clone. The J gene is TRBJ2-2, the V gene TRBV29-1; 9 bases are a match to TRBD1. The CDR3 extends over 17 amino acids. The V gene end was trimmed by 6 bases and the J gene end by 1 base; junction bases not matched to a gene: 12. CDR1 is SQVTM, CDR2 ANQGSEA, per germline. The CDR3 region has the DNA TGCAGCGTGGGACGAAACAGGGGGCATTTGAACACCGGGGAGCTGTTTTTT. Its translation: CSVGRNRGHLNTGELFF.

This chain uses TRBV5-5 with TRBJ2-1; 7 nucleotides match TRBD2. J gave up 9 bases and V 4 bases, and 16 bases lay outside the gene matches. CDR1 is SGHKS, CDR2 YYEKEE, per germline (reference sequence). This CDR3 has 16 amino acids. The CDR3 region has the DNA TGTGCCAGCAGCCCCGGGGGGTGGTCCCCGGGGGGTGAGCAGTTCTTC. Its protein product is CASSPGGWSPGGEQFF.

The chain joins TRBV4-1 to TRBJ1-6; D is uncertain. This CDR3 contains 16 residues. Trimming took off 1 base at V and 0 bases at J, with 7 bases between the two ends. Per the germline V gene, CDR1 is MGHRA and CDR2 is YSYEKL. Written as DNA, the CDR3 is TGCGCCAGCAGCCAAGGAACAAACTCCTATAATTCACCCCTCCACTTT. This gives the protein CASSQGTNSYNSPLHF.

Concerning this clone itself: Additional DNA sequences in this sample encode the identical CDR3. The chain couples TRBV2 to TRBJ1-1; 9 bases fit TRBD1. Germline loops: CDR1 SNHLY, CDR2 FYNNEI. V gave up 6 bases and J gave up 1 base; unmatched junction bases: 3. CDR3 length equals 14 residues. Here the CDR3 reads CASSPGQGNTEAFF. Here the CDR3 DNA reads TGTGCCAGCAGCCCGGGACAGGGGAACACTGAAGCTTTCTTT. Combining the CDR3 with reference TRBV2 and TRBJ1-1 gives the whole variable domain EPEVTQTPSHQVTQMGQEVILRCVPISNHLYFYWYRQILGQKVEFLVSFYNNEISEKSEIFDDQFSVERPDGSNFTLKIRSTKLEDSAMYFCASSPGQGNTEAFFGQGTRLTVV.

The chain uses TRBV5-1 and TRBJ1-2; TRBD1 aligns across 10 bases. The CDR3 is 17 residues long. Germline V gene lookup returns CDR1 SGHRS and CDR2 YFSETQ. After removal of 6 bases from V and 3 bases from J, the junction contained 14 bases not matched to a gene. CDR3 region: CASTDGQGVRRDYGYTF. CDR3 DNA: TGCGCCAGCACGGATGGACAGGGGGTTAGGAGGGACTATGGCTACACCTTC. The full variable domain, in which reference TRBV5-1 and TRBJ1-2 provide the parts outside the CDR3, is KAGVTQTPRYLIKTRGQQVTLSCSPISGHRSVSWYQQTPGQGLQFLFEYFSETQRNKGNFPGRFSGRQFSNSRSEMNVSTLELGDSALYLCASTDGQGVRRDYGYTFGSGTRLTVV.

The chain is built from TRBV18 and TRBJ2-1, with a possible D match to TRBD1 (5 bases). The germline V gene encodes CDR1 KGHSH and CDR2 LQKENI. Trimming pared 1 base from V and 5 bases from J, leaving 12 bases between. The CDR3 length is 15 residues. The CDR3 DNA sequence: TGTGCCAGCTCACCACACAACGAAGGGGACAATGAGCAGTTCTTC. Translating it yields CASSPHNEGDNEQFF.

The chain uses TRBV2 and TRBJ2-2; 7 bases line up with TRBD1. The CDR3 extends over 14 amino acids. Germline CDR1 reads SNHLY; CDR2 reads FYNNEI. Losses at the gene ends were 8 bases for V and 6 bases for J; bases not matched to a gene: 9. As DNA, the CDR3 is TGTGCCAGCCAATACCGACAGGGCCCCGGGGAGCTGTTTTTT. This codes for CASQYRQGPGELFF.

The rearrangement links TRBV28 to TRBJ1-3; TRBD1 might be the D (6 bases). Per germline, CDR1 MDHEN and CDR2 SYDVKM. V shed 2 bases and J shed 0 bases, with 17 bases lying between them. The length of the CDR3 is 18 residues. CDR3 in amino acids: CASSLLQRTAHSGNTIYF. CDR3 nucleotides: TGTGCCAGCAGTTTACTCCAAAGGACAGCACACTCTGGAAACACCATATATTTT.

The V gene is TRBV6-6, the J gene TRBJ2-3; D may be TRBD2 (6 bases). Germline CDR1 is MNHNY and CDR2 is SVGAGI (reference sequence). The CDR3 sequence is 14 residues long. The V and J ends lost 2 bases and 3 bases respectively, with 9 bases between them. The CDR3 here is CASSYHGGTDTQYF. CDR3 coding DNA: TGTGCCAGCAGTTACCATGGGGGGACAGATACGCAGTATTTT.

The chain joins TRBV18 to TRBJ2-7; D ambiguous. CDR1 and CDR2 (germline): KGHSH, LQKENI. This CDR3 is 13 amino acids long. Trimming removed 1 base at V and 3 bases at J, with 7 bases between. CDR3 residues: CASSPRGGYEQYF. The DNA for the CDR3 is TGTGCCAGCTCACCACGCGGCGGCTACGAGCAGTACTTC. Full variable domain (missing parts from reference TRBV18 and TRBJ2-7): NAGVMQNPRHLVRRRGQEARLRCSPMKGHSHVYWYRQLPEEGLKFMVYLQKENIIDESGMPKERFSAEFPKEGPSILRIQQVVRGDSAAYFCASSPRGGYEQYFGPGTRLTVT.

In its sample, this clone was seen once. The chain joins TRBV7-8 to TRBJ1-2, with 8 bases that match TRBD1. The germline V gene has CDR1 SGHVS and CDR2 FQNEAQ. Unmatched junction bases numbered 9, after V lost 5 bases and J lost 4 bases. This CDR3 is 15 amino acids long. As DNA, the CDR3 is TGTGCCAGCAGCGAAGCGACAGGGGAAAGCTATGGCTACACCTTC. Translated: CASSEATGESYGYTF.

This chain uses TRBV10-3 with TRBJ2-5; 7 bases are shared with TRBD1. J was trimmed by 5 bases and V by 6 bases; bases with no gene match: 9. The CDR3 extends over 14 amino acids. The germline V gene has CDR1 ENHRY and CDR2 SYGVKD. In DNA form, the CDR3 reads TGTGCCATCAGGGTGACAGGGACCAAGGAGACCCAGTACTTC. This gives the protein CAIRVTGTKETQYF.

The chain links TRBV5-3 to TRBJ1-6, with a possible D match to TRBD1 (5 bases). TRBV5-3 is placed among ORFs of uncertain function. This CDR3 spans 16 amino acids. The V gene lost 1 base and the J gene lost 3 bases, with 11 bases spanning the gap. CDR3 DNA sequence: TGTGCCAGAAGCTTGTCCCAGGGCCTCTATAATTCACCCCTCCACTTT. Protein: CARSLSQGLYNSPLHF.

CDR3 amino acids: CASSLASSGENNEQFF. The DNA for the CDR3 is TGTGCCAGCAGCTTAGCATCCAGCGGGGAGAATAATGAGCAGTTCTTC. The chain joins TRBV11-2 to TRBJ2-1, with 7 bases identical to TRBD2. The V segment lost 1 base and the J segment 7 bases; nucleotides outside the gene matches: 10. Germline V gene sequence: CDR1 SGHAT, CDR2 FQNNGV. CDR3 length: 16 residues.

CDR3 sequence reads: CSVGVAGQPNTEAFF. CDR3 nucleotides: TGCAGCGTTGGAGTAGCTGGACAGCCGAACACTGAAGCTTTCTTT. The chain has TRBV29-1 and TRBJ1-1; D possibly corresponds to TRBD1 (6 bases). Trimming left V 4 bases short and J 1 base short, with 16 bases between. The CDR3 covers 15 residues. CDR1 is SQVTM, CDR2 ANQGSEA, per germline.

This sequence joins TRBV7-8 and TRBJ1-2; D is ambiguous. The ends were cut back, 3 bases at V and 6 bases at J, with 14 bases in the middle. The germline CDR1 and CDR2 sequences are SGHVS and FQNEAQ. The CDR3 has 14 amino acids. The DNA of the CDR3 is TGTGCCAGCAGCTTGTGGGCACAGTCTGATGGCTACACCTTC. This translates into CASSLWAQSDGYTF.

The chain joins TRBV6-1 to TRBJ1-1; 8 positions agree with TRBD1. The CDR3 length is 15 residues. The J segment lost 2 bases and the V segment lost 5 bases, leaving 7 bases of the junction unmatched. In germline, CDR1 is MNHNS, CDR2 SASEGT. CDR3 sequence: CASSPDRATNTEAFF. For the CDR3, the DNA is TGTGCCAGCAGTCCGGACAGGGCCACTAACACTGAAGCTTTCTTT.

This sequence joins TRBV29-1 and TRBJ2-4; no reliable D call. Looked up from germline, CDR1 is SQVTM and CDR2 is ANQGSEA. CDR3 size: 13 residues. Trimming left V 7 bases short and J 3 bases short, with 13 bases between. The chain's CDR3 is CSAIGRYKNIQYF. As DNA, the CDR3 is TGCAGCGCAATTGGCAGGTACAAAAACATTCAGTACTTC.

In the case of this clone: This sample also contains other DNA sequences that code for the same CDR3. CDR3 nucleotide sequence: TGTGCCAGCAGCGTAGCCGGGTCCAGCACAGATACGCAGTATTTT. Protein product: CASSVAGSSTDTQYF. The chain links TRBV9 to TRBJ2-3; no definite D call. The germline CDR1 and CDR2 sequences are SGDLS and YYNGEE. The CDR3 covers 15 residues. Trimming pared 0 bases from V and 0 bases from J, leaving 8 bases between.

This chain joins TRBV5-6 and TRBJ2-5; 7 bases map to TRBD1. The CDR3 loop spans 18 amino acids. Germline V gene sequence: CDR1 SGHDT, CDR2 YYEEEE. Trimming at V came to 4 bases and at J to 5 bases, leaving 20 bases not matched to a gene. The CDR3 protein is CASSLDRDGLRGEETQYF. The CDR3 bases are TGTGCCAGCAGCCTTGACAGGGATGGACTTCGCGGAGAGGAGACCCAGTACTTC.

The J gene is TRBJ2-7, the V gene TRBV12-5; TRBD1 aligns across 9 bases. The J segment lost 4 bases and the V segment lost 0 bases, leaving 4 bases of the junction unmatched. Germline assignment: CDR1 LGHNT and CDR2 FRNRAP. The length of the CDR3 is 15 residues. DNA for the CDR3: TGTGCTAGTGGTTTGGTTGGACAGGGGAGATACGAGCAGTACTTC. Encoded protein: CASGLVGQGRYEQYF.

A remark on this clone: Because the CDR3's place on the DNA is in doubt, the DNA is left out and the CDR3 is given as listed by TCRdb. The chain recombines TRBV29-1 with TRBJ2-6; the D call of TRBD2 is as the table states it, not checked on the DNA. The CDR3 sequence runs 15 residues, both termini included. Germline V gene sequence: CDR1 SQVTM, CDR2 ANQGSEA. CDR3: CSARCTSVGANVLTF.

This chain connects TRBV19 to TRBJ1-4, with a possible D match to TRBD1 (6 bases). Trimming removed 3 bases from V and 2 bases from J, with 25 bases in between. The CDR3 sequence is 20 residues long. Germline V gene data show CDR1 as LNHDA and CDR2 as SQIVND (reference sequence). The CDR3 is CASSMGEPGDRQATNEKLFF. The CDR3, as DNA: TGTGCCAGTAGTATGGGGGAGCCAGGGGACCGCCAGGCGACTAATGAAAAACTGTTTTTT.

This clone showed up just a few times. CDR3 sequence: CASSSPGTSGVNEQFF. The CDR3 bases are TGCGCCAGCAGCTCCCCGGGGACTAGCGGGGTCAATGAGCAGTTCTTC. This chain connects TRBV4-1 to TRBJ2-1, with 13 bases fitting TRBD2. The CDR3 runs to 16 residues. The germline gives CDR1 MGHRA, CDR2 YSYEKL. After removal of 5 bases from V and 6 bases from J, the junction contained 7 bases not matched to a gene.